This entry is about one T cell receptor (beta chain). The sample originates from a study of blood T cell repertoires in COVID-19. In the study's own analysis: How many nucleated cells were present was estimated from reference gene primer amplification. Sequencing was performed with immunoSEQ multiplex PCR; in TCRdb, only in-frame clones are kept and a portion is missing. The V and J calls and clone size come from that table; D and trimming were worked out from the DNA. In the table there are about 170,000 clones, 84% of which are singletons. The CDR3 is 15 amino acids. From germline, CDR1 is MNHNS and CDR2 SASEGT. The J segment lost 5 bases and the V segment lost 2 bases, leaving 7 bases of the junction unmatched.

The receptor was derived from a human donor with acute or convalescent COVID-19. The donor label of this sample is uncertain. The V and J genes are TRBV6-1 and TRBJ1-2; 8 bases are shared with TRBD1. Sequencing used peripheral blood. The CDR3 DNA reads TGTGCCAGCAGTGAACGGTCAGGGGGCCCTTATGGCTACACCTTC. It codes for CASSERSGGPYGYTF.